These 24 T cell receptor beta chains share one sample of origin, sequenced in a study of T cell repertoires in cytomegalovirus infection. TCRdb re-derived calls from the reads in MiXCR, one entry per CDR3 protein. The sample lists some 300,000 distinct CDR3 sequences, about a tenth occurring once. The specimen sequenced was PBMCs. The receptors come from a human donor in good health (CMV status not recorded). Some clones in this sample may be carry-over from other donors' samples.

CDR3 residues: CASTSLGGATNEKLFF. The CDR3 DNA sequence: TGTGCCAGCACCTCTTTGGGGGGCGCAACTAATGAAAAACTGTTTTTT. The rearrangement joins TRBV28 to TRBJ1-4; TRBD1 might be the D (6 bases). The CDR3 totals 16 residues. The V gene's germline CDR1 is MDHEN and CDR2 SYDVKM. V lost 7 bases to trimming and J lost 0 bases, with 15 bases between them.

This clonotype was picked up a small number of times. The rearrangement joins TRBV5-1 to TRBJ2-1; tentative D call: TRBD2 (6 bases). The CDR3 sequence is 16 residues long. The germline gives CDR1 SGHRS, CDR2 YFSETQ. Trimming took 3 bases from V and 1 from J, leaving 14 bases between them. The CDR3 spells CASSSPGTGSYNEQFF. The CDR3 coding sequence is TGCGCCAGCAGCTCCCCGGGGACTGGATCCTACAATGAGCAGTTCTTC.

This clonotype was detected ten times or more. The J gene is TRBJ1-5, the V gene TRBV5-6; TRBD1 agrees at 7 bases. Per the germline V gene, CDR1 is SGHDT and CDR2 is YYEEEE. The CDR3 extends over 14 amino acids. The V and J ends lost 0 bases and 6 bases, in that order; junction bases with no gene match: 3. The CDR3 is CASSLAGGSQPQHF. For the CDR3, the DNA is TGTGCCAGCAGCTTGGCAGGGGGGAGTCAGCCCCAGCATTTT.

This clonotype was recorded at least ten times. The chain is built from TRBV12-3 or TRBV12-4 and TRBJ2-5; D could derive from TRBD1 or TRBD2 (6 bases each). Trimming removed 6 bases from V and 4 bases from J, with 21 bases in between. The CDR3 length is 16 residues. CDR3: CASRSKGGLGAETQYF. The CDR3 DNA sequence: TGTGCCAGCAGGTCAAAGGGGGGCTTGGGTGCAGAGACCCAGTACTTC.

This clonotype was seen repeatedly, ten times or more. The chain is built from TRBV7-2 and TRBJ1-3; 12 bases map to TRBD1. Germline trimming cut 2 bases from V and 5 bases from J; bases unmatched to any gene: 4. Germline V gene lookup returns CDR1 SGHTA and CDR2 FQGNSA. CDR3 size: 16 residues. The DNA for the CDR3 is TGTGCCAGCAGCTTATCGGGACAGGGGGCGAGAAACACCATATATTTT. Its translation: CASSLSGQGARNTIYF.

The sample holds many counts of this clonotype. The gene calls are TRBV20-1 and TRBJ2-1; TRBD1 matches at 10 bases. Losses at the gene ends were 3 bases for V and 9 bases for J; bases not matched to a gene: 8. Germline V gene lookup returns CDR1 DFQATT and CDR2 SNEGSKA (reference sequence). The CDR3 is made up of 14 amino acids. The CDR3 here is CSARRDRGMAEQFF. CDR3 sequence (DNA): TGCAGTGCTAGGCGGGACAGGGGCATGGCTGAGCAGTTCTTC.

This clonotype was recorded at least ten times. The chain has TRBV7-2 and TRBJ2-2, with 12 bases identical to TRBD2. The ends lost 3 bases at V and 4 bases at J; junction bases unmatched: 6. This CDR3 contains 17 residues. Looked up from germline, CDR1 is SGHTA and CDR2 is FQGNSA. CDR3 amino acids: CASSLTSGGLGTGELFF. The CDR3 coding sequence is TGTGCCAGCAGCTTGACTAGCGGGGGCCTCGGCACCGGGGAGCTGTTTTTT.

As regards this clonotype: Given a much more abundant clone one base away, this may be a read error. The chain is built from TRBV4-1 and TRBJ1-4; perhaps TRBD1 as D (6 bases). This CDR3 contains 15 residues. Germline CDR1 reads MGHRA; CDR2 reads YSYEKL. The germline V and J ends were trimmed by 3 bases and 6 bases, with 14 bases remaining between them. The CDR3 region is CASSHENRVYEKLFF. The CDR3 DNA follows: TGCGCCAGCAGCCACGAGAACAGGGTTTATGAAAAACTGTTTTTT.

Ten or more counts support this clonotype. The chain carries TRBV7-9 and TRBJ1-4; no clear D gene. V gave up 5 bases and J gave up 8 bases, with 18 bases separating them. The CDR3 spans 15 residues. Per germline, CDR1 SEHNR and CDR2 FQNEAQ (reference sequence). The CDR3 here is CASSHFLDSGEKLFF. The CDR3 coding sequence is TGTGCCAGCAGCCATTTTCTTGACTCCGGAGAAAAACTGTTTTTT. The full variable domain, in which reference TRBV7-9 and TRBJ1-4 provide the parts outside the CDR3, is DTGVSQNPRHKITKRGQNVTFRCDPISEHNRLYWYRQTLGQGPEFLTYFQNEAQLEKSRLLSDRFSAERPKGSFSTLEIQRTEQGDSAMYLCASSHFLDSGEKLFFGSGTQLSVL.

This clonotype was counted many times. The DNA for the CDR3 is TGTGCCATCAGTGAGGTTGAGCAGGGGTTCAGTGATACGCAGTATTTT. This gives the protein CAISEVEQGFSDTQYF. The chain links TRBV10-3 to TRBJ2-3; D is possibly TRBD1 (6 bases). Germline V gives CDR1 ENHRY, CDR2 SYGVKD. There are 16 residues in the CDR3. V was clipped by 2 bases and J by 6 bases, with 18 bases between them.

In its sample, this clonotype was seen many times. CDR3: CSAHTRQGNEKLFF. CDR3 nucleotides: TGCAGTGCTCATACCCGACAGGGGAATGAAAAACTGTTTTTT. The rearrangement joins TRBV20-1 to TRBJ1-4; 8 nucleotides agree with TRBD1. The junction had 7 bases not matched to a gene; V was cut back by 5 bases and J by 5 bases. This CDR3 has 14 residues. The germline V gene encodes CDR1 DFQATT and CDR2 SNEGSKA (reference sequence).

This clonotype was found many times. Sequence at one end of the junction differs from germline and may be a read error. The V and J genes are TRBV7-7 and TRBJ2-2; D call uncertain. The CDR3 has 13 amino acids. Per germline, CDR1 SSHAT and CDR2 FNYEAQ (reference sequence). CDR3 loop: CASSLDRNGELFF. The DNA of the CDR3 is TGTGCTAGCAGCTTAGATAGGAACGGGGAGCTGTTTTTT.

This clonotype was observed a few times. The chain employs TRBV6-5 and TRBJ1-4, with unresolved D. CDR1 and CDR2 from the germline V gene are MNHEY and SVGAGI. V was pared by 6 bases and J by 8 bases, with 25 bases between. CDR3 length: 17 amino acids. For the CDR3, the DNA is TGTGCCAGCAGCGGCCCCCAGCCCGGGTCTAGGACCGAAAAACTGTTTTTT. Its protein is CASSGPQPGSRTEKLFF.

The chain is built from TRBV7-3 and TRBJ2-1, with 11 bases aligning to TRBD2. This CDR3 region has 15 residues. Germline V gives CDR1 SGHTA, CDR2 FQGTGA. The V and J ends lost 5 bases and 9 bases, in that order; junction bases with no gene match: 9. As DNA, the CDR3 is TGTGCCAGCAGCAAGATAGCGGGGGGGCCGAGTGAGCAGTTCTTC. The encoded protein is CASSKIAGGPSEQFF.

This clonotype was seen at least ten times. This chain connects TRBV24-1 to TRBJ2-3; D perhaps matches TRBD2 (5 bases). Germline V gene data show CDR1 as KGHDR and CDR2 as SFDVKD. V was pared by 1 base and J by 5 bases, with 6 bases between. The length of the CDR3 is 13 residues. The CDR3 here is CATSDFRGDTQYF. CDR3 DNA sequence: TGTGCCACCAGTGATTTCCGGGGAGATACGCAGTATTTT.

This clonotype has at least ten counts. V and J are TRBV14 and TRBJ2-7; TRBD2 matches 15 bases. V trimming: 4 bases; J trimming: 7 bases; junction bases outside the gene matches: 8. This CDR3 contains 16 residues. Germline V gives CDR1 SGHDN, CDR2 FVKESK. CDR3 DNA: TGTGCCAGCAGCCGAAGGACTAGCGGGGGGGCAAGTGAGCAGTACGTC. Amino acid sequence: CASSRRTSGGASEQYV.

This clonotype was seen many times. The rearrangement joins TRBV2 to TRBJ2-7; 7 bases are shared with TRBD1. Germline V CDR1 and CDR2: SNHLY, FYNNEI. CDR3 length equals 15 residues. With 8 bases clipped from V and 6 bases from J, the junction kept 16 bases outside the gene matches. CDR3 region: CASGGWTGVYREQYV. The CDR3 DNA is TGTGCCAGCGGGGGATGGACAGGCGTCTATCGCGAGCAGTACGTC.

This clonotype was seen a handful of times. V gene TRBV2 combines with J gene TRBJ1-5, with TRBD1 as a possible D gene (5 bases). CDR3 length: 14 amino acids. V was cut by 8 bases and J by 1 base, with 12 bases left in between. Germline values: CDR1 SNHLY, CDR2 FYNNEI. The CDR3 loop is CASGGGVSNQPQHF. In nucleotides, the CDR3 is TGTGCCAGCGGGGGGGGGGTGAGCAATCAGCCCCAGCATTTT.

This clonotype was recorded at least ten times. The chain links TRBV7-2 to TRBJ1-4, with TRBD1 identical over 8 bases. This CDR3 is 13 amino acids long. Germline V lookup: CDR1 SGHTA, CDR2 FQGNSA. With 0 bases clipped from V and 10 bases from J, the junction kept 1 base outside the gene matches. The CDR3 sequence: CASSLATGGKLFF. The DNA for the CDR3 is TGTGCCAGCAGCTTAGCAACAGGGGGAAAACTGTTTTTT.

This clonotype came up many times. The chain employs TRBV6-2 or TRBV6-3 and TRBJ2-7, with D possibly TRBD2 on 5 matching bases. The germline gives CDR1 MNHEY, CDR2 SVGEGT. The germline V and J ends were trimmed by 6 bases and 0 bases, with 18 bases remaining between them. The CDR3 consists of 16 residues. CDR3 in amino acids: CASSTFSGGGSYEQYV. CDR3 sequence (DNA): TGTGCCAGCAGCACTTTCTCCGGAGGCGGCTCCTACGAGCAGTACGTC.

This clonotype was detected ten times or more. J is TRBJ2-4 and V is TRBV20-1, with TRBD1 as a possible D gene (6 bases). With 5 bases removed from V and 6 bases from J, the gap between germline ends came to 14 bases. CDR1 DFQATT and CDR2 SNEGSKA come from the germline V gene (reference sequence). CDR3 size: 13 residues. In DNA form, the CDR3 reads TGCAGTGCTCTAGGGGGTCTCGGAAACATTCAGTACTTC. Encoded protein: CSALGGLGNIQYF.

This clonotype was found many times. The J gene is TRBJ1-1, the V gene TRBV2; D is unclear. CDR3 size: 13 residues. From germline, CDR1 is SNHLY and CDR2 FYNNEI. V gave up 10 bases and J gave up 6 bases, with 18 bases separating them. CDR3 coding DNA: TGTGCCACCTTCAGGACTGCCGGGGCTGAAGCTTTCTTT. Amino acid sequence: CATFRTAGAEAFF.

For the CDR3, the DNA is TGTGCCAGCAGCCAAGACAGGGGAAGATTGGAAGCTTTCTTT. Translation: CASSQDRGRLEAFF. The gene calls are TRBV3-1 and TRBJ1-1, with D possibly matching TRBD1 (6 bases). V shed 0 bases and J shed 8 bases, with 13 bases lying between them. This CDR3 is 14 amino acids long. The germline CDR1 and CDR2 sequences are LGHDT and YNNKEL (reference sequence).

The genes are TRBV2 and TRBJ1-2; D gene ambiguous. V dropped 8 bases and J dropped 4 bases, with 14 bases sitting between them. This CDR3 has 13 amino acids. Germline V gene data show CDR1 as SNHLY and CDR2 as FYNNEI. CDR3 sequence: CASRARGAYGYTF. CDR3 nucleotides: TGTGCCAGCCGGGCCCGCGGCGCCTATGGCTACACCTTC.